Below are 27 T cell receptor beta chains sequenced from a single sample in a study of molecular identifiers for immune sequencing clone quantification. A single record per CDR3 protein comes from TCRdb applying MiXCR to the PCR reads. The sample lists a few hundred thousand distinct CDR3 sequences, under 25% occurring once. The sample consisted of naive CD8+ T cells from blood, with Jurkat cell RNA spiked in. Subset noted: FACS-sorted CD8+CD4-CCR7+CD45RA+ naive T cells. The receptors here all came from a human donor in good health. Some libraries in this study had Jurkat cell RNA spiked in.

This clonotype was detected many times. The CDR3 loop reads CASSISGVRITDTQYF. CDR3 in DNA: TGTGCCAGCAGTATTTCAGGGGTTCGTATCACAGATACGCAGTATTTT. This chain links TRBV28 with TRBJ2-3; D is possibly TRBD1 (6 bases). The length of the CDR3 is 16 residues. Trimming shortened V by 5 bases and J by 2 bases, and 17 bases separated the two germline ends. Germline assignment: CDR1 MDHEN and CDR2 SYDVKM.

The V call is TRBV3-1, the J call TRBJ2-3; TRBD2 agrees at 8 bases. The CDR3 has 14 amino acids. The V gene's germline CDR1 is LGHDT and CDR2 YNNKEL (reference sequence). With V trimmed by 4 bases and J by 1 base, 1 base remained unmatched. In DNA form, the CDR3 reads TGTGCCAGCAGCCCCGGGGGGGGCACAGATACGCAGTATTTT. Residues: CASSPGGGTDTQYF.

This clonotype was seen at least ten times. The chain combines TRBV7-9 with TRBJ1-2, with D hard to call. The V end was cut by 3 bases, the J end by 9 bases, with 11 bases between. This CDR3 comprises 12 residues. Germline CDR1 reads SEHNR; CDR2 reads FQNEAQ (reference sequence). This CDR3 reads CASSLDHDSYTF. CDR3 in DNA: TGTGCCAGCAGCTTGGATCACGATAGCTACACCTTC. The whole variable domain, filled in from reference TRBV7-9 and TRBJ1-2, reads DTGVSQNPRHKITKRGQNVTFRCDPISEHNRLYWYRQTLGQGPEFLTYFQNEAQLEKSRLLSDRFSAERPKGSFSTLEIQRTEQGDSAMYLCASSLDHDSYTFGSGTRLTVV.

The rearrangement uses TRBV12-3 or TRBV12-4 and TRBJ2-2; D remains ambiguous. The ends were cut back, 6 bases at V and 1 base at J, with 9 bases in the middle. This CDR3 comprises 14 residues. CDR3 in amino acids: CASRQDMNTGELFF. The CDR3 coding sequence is TGTGCCAGCAGACAAGATATGAACACCGGGGAGCTGTTTTTT.

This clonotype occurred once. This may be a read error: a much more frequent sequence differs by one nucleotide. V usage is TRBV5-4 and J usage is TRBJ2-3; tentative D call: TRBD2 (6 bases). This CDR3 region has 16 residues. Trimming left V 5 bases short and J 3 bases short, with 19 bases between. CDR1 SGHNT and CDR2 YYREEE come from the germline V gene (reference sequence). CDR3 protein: CASSSSGAGRTDTQYF. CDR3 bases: TGTGCCAGCAGTAGTTCCGGGGCAGGGAGGACAGATACGCAGTATTTT.

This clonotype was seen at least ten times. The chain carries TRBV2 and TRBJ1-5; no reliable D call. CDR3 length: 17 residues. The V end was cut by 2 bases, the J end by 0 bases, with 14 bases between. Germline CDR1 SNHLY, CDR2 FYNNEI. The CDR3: CASSEFPVTYSNQPQHF. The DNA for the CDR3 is TGTGCCAGCAGTGAATTTCCGGTAACGTATAGCAATCAGCCCCAGCATTTT.

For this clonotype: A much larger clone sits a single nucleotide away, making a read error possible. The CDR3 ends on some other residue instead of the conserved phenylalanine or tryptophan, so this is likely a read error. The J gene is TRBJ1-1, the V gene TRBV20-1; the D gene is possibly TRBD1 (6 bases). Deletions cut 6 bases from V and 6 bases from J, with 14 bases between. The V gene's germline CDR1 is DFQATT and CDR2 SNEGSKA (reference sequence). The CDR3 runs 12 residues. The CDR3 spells CSATRGSAEAFV. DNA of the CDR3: TGCAGTGCAACCAGGGGATCCGCTGAAGCTTTCGTT.

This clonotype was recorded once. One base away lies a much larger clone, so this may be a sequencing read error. The CDR3 region is CASSLVATPTDTQYF. In DNA, the CDR3 is TGTGCCAGCAGTTTAGTTGCAACCCCCACAGATACGCAGTATTTT. The V and J genes are TRBV12-3 or TRBV12-4 and TRBJ2-3; D ambiguous. The CDR3 length is 15 residues. Trimming removed 1 base from V and 2 bases from J, with 10 bases in between.

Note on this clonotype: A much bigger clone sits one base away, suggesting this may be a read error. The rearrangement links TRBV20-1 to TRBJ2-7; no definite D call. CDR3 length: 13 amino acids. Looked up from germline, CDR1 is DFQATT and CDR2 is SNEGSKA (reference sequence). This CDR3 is CGARYAGEYEQYF. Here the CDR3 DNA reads TGCGGTGCTAGATATGCAGGCGAGTACGAGCAGTACTTC.

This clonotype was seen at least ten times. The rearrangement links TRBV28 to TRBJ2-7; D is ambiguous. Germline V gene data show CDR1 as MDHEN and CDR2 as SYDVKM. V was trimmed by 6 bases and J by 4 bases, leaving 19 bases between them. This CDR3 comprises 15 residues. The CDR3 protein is CASSPRGLTDYEQYF. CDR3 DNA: TGTGCCAGCAGCCCTCGCGGCCTAACAGATTACGAGCAGTACTTC.

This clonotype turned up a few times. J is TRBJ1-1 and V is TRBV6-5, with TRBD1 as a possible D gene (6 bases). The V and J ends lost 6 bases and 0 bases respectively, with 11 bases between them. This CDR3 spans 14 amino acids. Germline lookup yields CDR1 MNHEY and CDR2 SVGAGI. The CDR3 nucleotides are TGTGCCAGCAGGTCAGGGGTTATGAACACTGAAGCTTTCTTT. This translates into CASRSGVMNTEAFF.

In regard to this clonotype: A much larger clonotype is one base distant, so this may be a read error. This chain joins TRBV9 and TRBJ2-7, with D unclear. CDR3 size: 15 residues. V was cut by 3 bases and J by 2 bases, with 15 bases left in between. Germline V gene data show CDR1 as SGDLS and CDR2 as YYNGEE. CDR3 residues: CASSGRQGSAYEQYF. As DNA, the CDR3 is TGTGCCAGCAGCGGCCGCCAAGGTTCTGCCTACGAGCAGTACTTC. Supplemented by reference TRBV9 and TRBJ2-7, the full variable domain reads DSGVTQTPKHLITATGQRVTLRCSPRSGDLSVYWYQQSLDQGLQFLIQYYNGEERAKGNILERFSAQQFPDLHSELNLSSLELGDSALYFCASSGRQGSAYEQYFGPGTRLTVT.

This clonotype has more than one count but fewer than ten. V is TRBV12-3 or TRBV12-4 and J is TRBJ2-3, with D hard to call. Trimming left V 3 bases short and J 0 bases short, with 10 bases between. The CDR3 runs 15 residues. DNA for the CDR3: TGTGCCAGCAGTTTCAGTTGGGTTAGCACAGATACGCAGTATTTT. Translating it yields CASSFSWVSTDTQYF.

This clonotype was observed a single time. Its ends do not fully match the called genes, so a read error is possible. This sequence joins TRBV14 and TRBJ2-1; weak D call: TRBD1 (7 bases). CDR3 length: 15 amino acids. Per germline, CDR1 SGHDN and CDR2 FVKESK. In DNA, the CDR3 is TGTGCCAGCAGCCTCACCAGGGGGGTCTACAATGCGCAGTTCTTC. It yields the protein CASSLTRGVYNAQFF.

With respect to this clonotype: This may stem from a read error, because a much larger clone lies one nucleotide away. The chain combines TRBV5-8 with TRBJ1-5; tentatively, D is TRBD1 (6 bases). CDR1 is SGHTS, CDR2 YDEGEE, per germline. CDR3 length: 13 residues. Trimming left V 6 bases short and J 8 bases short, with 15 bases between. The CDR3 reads CASIRTAGEPQHF. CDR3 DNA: TGTGCCAGCATTCGGACAGCGGGGGAGCCCCAGCATTTT. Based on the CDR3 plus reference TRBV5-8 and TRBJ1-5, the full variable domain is EAGVTQSPTHLIKTRGQQATLRCSPISGHTSVYWYQQALGLGLQFLLWYDEGEERNRGNFPPRFSGRQFPNYSSELNVNALELEDSALYLCASIRTAGEPQHFGDGTRLSIL.

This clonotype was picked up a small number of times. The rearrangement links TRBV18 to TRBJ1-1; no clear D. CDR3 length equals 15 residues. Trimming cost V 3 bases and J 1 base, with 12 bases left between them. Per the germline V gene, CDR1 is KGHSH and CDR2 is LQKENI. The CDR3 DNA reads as TGTGCCAGCTCACCCCCGGGTCTACAGAACACTGAAGCTTTCTTT. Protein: CASSPPGLQNTEAFF.

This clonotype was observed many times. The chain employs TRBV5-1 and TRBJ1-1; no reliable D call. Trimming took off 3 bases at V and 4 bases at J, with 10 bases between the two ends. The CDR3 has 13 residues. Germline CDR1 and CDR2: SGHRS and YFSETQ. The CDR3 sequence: CASSSDLRTEAFF. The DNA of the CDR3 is TGCGCCAGCAGCTCTGACTTACGCACTGAAGCTTTCTTT. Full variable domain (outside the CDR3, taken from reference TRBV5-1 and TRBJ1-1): KAGVTQTPRYLIKTRGQQVTLSCSPISGHRSVSWYQQTPGQGLQFLFEYFSETQRNKGNFPGRFSGRQFSNSRSEMNVSTLELGDSALYLCASSSDLRTEAFFGQGTRLTVV.

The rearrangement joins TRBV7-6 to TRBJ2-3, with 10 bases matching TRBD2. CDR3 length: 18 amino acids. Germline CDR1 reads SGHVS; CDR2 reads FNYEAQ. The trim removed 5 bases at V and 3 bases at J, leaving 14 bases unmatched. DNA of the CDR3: TGTGCCAGCAGCCACCTAGCGGGAGCATCCGGTTCTACAGATACGCAGTATTTT. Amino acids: CASSHLAGASGSTDTQYF.

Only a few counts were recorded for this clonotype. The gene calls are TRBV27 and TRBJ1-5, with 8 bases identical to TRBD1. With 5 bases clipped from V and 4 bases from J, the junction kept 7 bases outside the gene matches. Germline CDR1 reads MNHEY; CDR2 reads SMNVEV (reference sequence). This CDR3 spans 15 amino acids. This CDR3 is CASSRRQGSNQPQHF. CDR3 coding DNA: TGTGCCAGCAGTAGAAGACAGGGGTCGAATCAGCCCCAGCATTTT.

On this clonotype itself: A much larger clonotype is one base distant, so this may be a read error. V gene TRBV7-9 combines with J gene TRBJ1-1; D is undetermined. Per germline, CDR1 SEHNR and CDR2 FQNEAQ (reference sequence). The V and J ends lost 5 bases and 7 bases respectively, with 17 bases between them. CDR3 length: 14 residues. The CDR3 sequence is CASSQTPRHHEAFF. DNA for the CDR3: TGTGCCAGCAGCCAAACCCCGAGACACCATGAAGCTTTCTTT.

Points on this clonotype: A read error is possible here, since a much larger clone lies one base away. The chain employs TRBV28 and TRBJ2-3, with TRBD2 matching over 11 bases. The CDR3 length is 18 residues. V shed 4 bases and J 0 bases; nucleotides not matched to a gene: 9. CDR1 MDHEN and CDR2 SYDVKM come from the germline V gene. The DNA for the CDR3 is TGTGCCAGCAGTTACGGGACTAGCGGATATACTAGCACAGATACGCAGTATTTT. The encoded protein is CASSYGTSGYTSTDTQYF.

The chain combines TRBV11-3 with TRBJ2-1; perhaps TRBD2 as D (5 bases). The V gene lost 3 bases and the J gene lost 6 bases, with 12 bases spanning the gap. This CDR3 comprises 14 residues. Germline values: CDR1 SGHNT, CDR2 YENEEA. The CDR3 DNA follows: TGTGCCAGCAGCTTTGGAGGACGGCGCAATGAGCAGTTCTTC. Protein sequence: CASSFGGRRNEQFF. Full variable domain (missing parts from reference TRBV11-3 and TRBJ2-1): EAGVVQSPRYKIIEKKQPVAFWCNPISGHNTLYWYLQNLGQGPELLIRYENEEAVDDSQLPKDRFSAERLKGVDSTLKIQPAELGDSAVYLCASSFGGRRNEQFFGPGTRLTVL.

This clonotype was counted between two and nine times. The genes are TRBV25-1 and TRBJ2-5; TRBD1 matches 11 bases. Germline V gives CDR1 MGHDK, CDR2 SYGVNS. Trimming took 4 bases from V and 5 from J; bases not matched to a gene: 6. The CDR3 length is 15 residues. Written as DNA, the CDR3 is TGTGCCAGCAGTGCCGGACAGGGGGCTCGGGAGACCCAGTACTTC. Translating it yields CASSAGQGARETQYF.

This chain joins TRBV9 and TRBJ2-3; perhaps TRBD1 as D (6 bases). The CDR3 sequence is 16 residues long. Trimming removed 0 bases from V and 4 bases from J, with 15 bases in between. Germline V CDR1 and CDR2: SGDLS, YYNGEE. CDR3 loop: CASSVEGRGYADTQYF. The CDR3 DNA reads TGTGCCAGCAGCGTAGAGGGCAGGGGTTATGCAGATACGCAGTATTTT. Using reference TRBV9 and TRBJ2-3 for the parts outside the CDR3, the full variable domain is DSGVTQTPKHLITATGQRVTLRCSPRSGDLSVYWYQQSLDQGLQFLIQYYNGEERAKGNILERFSAQQFPDLHSELNLSSLELGDSALYFCASSVEGRGYADTQYFGPGTRLTVL.

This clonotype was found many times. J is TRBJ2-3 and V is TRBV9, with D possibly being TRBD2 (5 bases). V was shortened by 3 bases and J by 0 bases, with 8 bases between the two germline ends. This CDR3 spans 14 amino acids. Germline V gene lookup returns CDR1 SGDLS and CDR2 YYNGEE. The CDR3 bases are TGTGCCAGCAGCGGAGCGGTAAGCACAGATACGCAGTATTTT. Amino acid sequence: CASSGAVSTDTQYF.

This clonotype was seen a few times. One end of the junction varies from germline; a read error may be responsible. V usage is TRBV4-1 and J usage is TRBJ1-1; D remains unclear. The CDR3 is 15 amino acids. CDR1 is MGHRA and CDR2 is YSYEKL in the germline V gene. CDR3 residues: CASSQVYLGVTGAFF. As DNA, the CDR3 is TGCGCCAGCAGCCAAGTTTACCTTGGTGTCACTGGAGCTTTCTTT.

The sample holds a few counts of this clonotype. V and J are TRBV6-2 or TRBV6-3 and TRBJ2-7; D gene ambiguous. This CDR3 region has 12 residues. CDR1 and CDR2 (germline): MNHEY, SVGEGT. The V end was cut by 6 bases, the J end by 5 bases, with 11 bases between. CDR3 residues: CASSPTVDEQYF. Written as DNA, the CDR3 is TGTGCCAGCAGCCCCACGGTCGACGAGCAGTACTTC.